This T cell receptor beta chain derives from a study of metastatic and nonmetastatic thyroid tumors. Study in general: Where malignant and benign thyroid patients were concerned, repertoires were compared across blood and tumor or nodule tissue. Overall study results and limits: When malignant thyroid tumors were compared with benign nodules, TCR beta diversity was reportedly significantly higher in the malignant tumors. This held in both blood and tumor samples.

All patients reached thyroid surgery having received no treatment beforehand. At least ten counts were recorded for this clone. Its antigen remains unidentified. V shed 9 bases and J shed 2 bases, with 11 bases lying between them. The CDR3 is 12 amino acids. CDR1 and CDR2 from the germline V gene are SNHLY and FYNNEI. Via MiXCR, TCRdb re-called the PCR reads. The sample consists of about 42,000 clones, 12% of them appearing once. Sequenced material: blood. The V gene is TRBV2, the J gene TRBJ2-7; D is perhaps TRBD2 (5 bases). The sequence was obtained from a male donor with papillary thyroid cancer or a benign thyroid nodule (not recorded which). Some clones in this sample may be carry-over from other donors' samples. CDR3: CASRRETYEQYF. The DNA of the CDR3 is TGTGCCAGTCGACGGGAAACCTACGAGCAGTACTTC.